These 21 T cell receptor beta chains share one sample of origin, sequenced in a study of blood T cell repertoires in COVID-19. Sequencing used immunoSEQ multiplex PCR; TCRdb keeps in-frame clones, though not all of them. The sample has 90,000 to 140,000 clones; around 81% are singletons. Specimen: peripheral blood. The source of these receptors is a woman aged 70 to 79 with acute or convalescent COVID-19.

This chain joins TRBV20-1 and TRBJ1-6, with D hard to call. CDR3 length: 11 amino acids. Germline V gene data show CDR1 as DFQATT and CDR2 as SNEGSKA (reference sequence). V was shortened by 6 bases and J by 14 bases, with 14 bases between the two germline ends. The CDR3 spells CSAPISSALHF. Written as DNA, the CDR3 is TGCAGTGCCCCTATTAGTTCGGCCCTCCACTTT.

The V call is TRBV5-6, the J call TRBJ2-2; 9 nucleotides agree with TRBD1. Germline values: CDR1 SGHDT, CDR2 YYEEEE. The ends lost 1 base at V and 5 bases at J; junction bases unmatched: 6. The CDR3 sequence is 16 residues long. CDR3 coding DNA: TGTGCCAGCAGCTTGATCGGACAGGGGAGGACCGGGGAGCTGTTTTTT. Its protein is CASSLIGQGRTGELFF.

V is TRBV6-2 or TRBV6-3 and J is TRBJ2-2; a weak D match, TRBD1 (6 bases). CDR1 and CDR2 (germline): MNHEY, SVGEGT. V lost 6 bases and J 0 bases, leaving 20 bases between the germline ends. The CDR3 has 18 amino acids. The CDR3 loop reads CASSPHRVQNANTGELFF. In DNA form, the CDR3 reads TGTGCCAGCAGCCCACACAGGGTCCAAAACGCGAACACCGGGGAGCTGTTTTTT.

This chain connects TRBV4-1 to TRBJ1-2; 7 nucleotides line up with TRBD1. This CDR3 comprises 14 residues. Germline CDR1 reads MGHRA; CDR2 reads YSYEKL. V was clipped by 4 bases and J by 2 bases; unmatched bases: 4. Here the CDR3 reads CASSPAGQNYGYTF. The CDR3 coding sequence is TGCGCCAGCAGCCCCGCGGGACAGAACTATGGCTACACCTTC.

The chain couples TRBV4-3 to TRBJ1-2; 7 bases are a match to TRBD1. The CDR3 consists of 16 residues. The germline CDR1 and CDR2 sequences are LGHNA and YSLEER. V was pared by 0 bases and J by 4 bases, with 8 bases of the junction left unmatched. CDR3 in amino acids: CASSQDVGRGIYGYTF. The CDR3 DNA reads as TGCGCCAGCAGCCAAGATGTGGGCAGGGGGATCTATGGCTACACCTTC.

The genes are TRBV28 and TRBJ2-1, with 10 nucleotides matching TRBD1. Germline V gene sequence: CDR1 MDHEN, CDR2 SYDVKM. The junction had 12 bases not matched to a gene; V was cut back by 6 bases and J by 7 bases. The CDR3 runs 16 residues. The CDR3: CASSLRQGALWNEQFF. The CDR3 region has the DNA TGTGCCAGCAGCCTCAGACAGGGGGCATTGTGGAATGAGCAGTTCTTC.

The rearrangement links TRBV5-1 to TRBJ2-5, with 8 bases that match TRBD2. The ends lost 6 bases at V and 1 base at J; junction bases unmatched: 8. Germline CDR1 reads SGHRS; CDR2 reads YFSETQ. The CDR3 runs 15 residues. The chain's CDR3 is CASKSGREVQETQYF. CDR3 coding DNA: TGCGCCAGCAAAAGTGGGCGGGAGGTCCAAGAGACCCAGTACTTC.

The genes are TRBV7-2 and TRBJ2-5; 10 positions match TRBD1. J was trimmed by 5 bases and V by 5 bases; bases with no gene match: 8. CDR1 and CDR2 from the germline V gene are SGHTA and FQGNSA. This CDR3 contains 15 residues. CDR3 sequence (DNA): TGTGCCAGCAGCAGGACAGGGGGGGGATGGGAGACCCAGTACTTC. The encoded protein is CASSRTGGGWETQYF.

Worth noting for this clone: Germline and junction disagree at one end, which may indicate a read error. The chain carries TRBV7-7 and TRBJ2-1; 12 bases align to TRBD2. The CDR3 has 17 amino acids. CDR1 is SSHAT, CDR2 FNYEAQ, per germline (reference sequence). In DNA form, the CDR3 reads TGTGCTAGCAGCTTAGGTGGACTAGCGGGACCTTACAATGAGCAGTTCTTC. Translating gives CASSLGGLAGPYNEQFF.

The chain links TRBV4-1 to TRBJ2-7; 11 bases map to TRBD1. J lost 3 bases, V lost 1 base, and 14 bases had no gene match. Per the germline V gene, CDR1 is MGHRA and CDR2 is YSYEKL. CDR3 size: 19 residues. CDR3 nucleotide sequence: TGCGCCAGCAGCCAAGCAAGTCGAACCCCGGGACAGGGGGTCTACGAGCAGTACTTC. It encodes CASSQASRTPGQGVYEQYF.

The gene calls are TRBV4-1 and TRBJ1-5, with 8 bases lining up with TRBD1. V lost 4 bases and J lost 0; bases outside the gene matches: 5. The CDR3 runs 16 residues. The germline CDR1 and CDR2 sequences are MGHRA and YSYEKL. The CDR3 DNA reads TGCGCCAGCAGCCTAACCGACAGGGGTAGCAATCAGCCCCAGCATTTT. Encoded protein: CASSLTDRGSNQPQHF.

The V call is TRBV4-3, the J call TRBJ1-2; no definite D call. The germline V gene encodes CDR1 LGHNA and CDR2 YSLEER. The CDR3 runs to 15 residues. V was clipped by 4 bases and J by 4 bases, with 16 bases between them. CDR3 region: CASSRDGEDVYGYTF. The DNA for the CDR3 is TGCGCCAGCAGCCGTGACGGGGAGGATGTCTATGGCTACACCTTC.

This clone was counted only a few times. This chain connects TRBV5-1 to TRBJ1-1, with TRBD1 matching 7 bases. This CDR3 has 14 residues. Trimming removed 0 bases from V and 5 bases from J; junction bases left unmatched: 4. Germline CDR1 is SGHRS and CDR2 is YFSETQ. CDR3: CASSLDNRGTEAFF. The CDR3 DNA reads TGCGCCAGCAGCTTGGATAACAGGGGAACTGAAGCTTTCTTT. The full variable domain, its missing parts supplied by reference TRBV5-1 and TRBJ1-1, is KAGVTQTPRYLIKTRGQQVTLSCSPISGHRSVSWYQQTPGQGLQFLFEYFSETQRNKGNFPGRFSGRQFSNSRSEMNVSTLELGDSALYLCASSLDNRGTEAFFGQGTRLTVV.

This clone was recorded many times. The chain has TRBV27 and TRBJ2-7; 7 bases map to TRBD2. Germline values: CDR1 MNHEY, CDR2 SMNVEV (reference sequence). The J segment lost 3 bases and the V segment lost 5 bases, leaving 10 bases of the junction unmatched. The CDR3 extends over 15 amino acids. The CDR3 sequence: CASSPSAAGDYEQYF. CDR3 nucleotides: TGTGCCAGCAGTCCGTCCGCCGCGGGGGACTACGAGCAGTACTTC.

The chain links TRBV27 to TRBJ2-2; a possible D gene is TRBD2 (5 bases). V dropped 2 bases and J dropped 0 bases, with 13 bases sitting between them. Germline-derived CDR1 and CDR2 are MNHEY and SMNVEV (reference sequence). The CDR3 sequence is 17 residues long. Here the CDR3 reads CASSLRGRAANTGELFF. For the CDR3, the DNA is TGTGCCAGCAGTTTACGAGGGCGGGCGGCGAACACCGGGGAGCTGTTTTTT.

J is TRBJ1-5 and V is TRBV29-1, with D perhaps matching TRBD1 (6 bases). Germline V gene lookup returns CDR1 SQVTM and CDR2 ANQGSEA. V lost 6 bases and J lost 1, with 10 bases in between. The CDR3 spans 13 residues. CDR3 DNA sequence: TGCAGCGTCTCCAGGGGAAGCAATCAGCCCCAGCATTTT. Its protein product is CSVSRGSNQPQHF.

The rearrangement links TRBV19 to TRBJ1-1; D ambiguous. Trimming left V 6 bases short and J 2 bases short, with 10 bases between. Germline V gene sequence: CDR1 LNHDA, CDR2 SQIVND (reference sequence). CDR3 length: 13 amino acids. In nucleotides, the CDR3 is TGTGCCAGTAGGATGGGCACAAACACTGAAGCTTTCTTT. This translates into CASRMGTNTEAFF. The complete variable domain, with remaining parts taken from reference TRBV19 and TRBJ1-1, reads DGGITQSPKYLFRKEGQNVTLSCEQNLNHDAMYWYRQDPGQGLRLIYYSQIVNDFQKGDIAEGYSVSREKKESFPLTVTSAQKNPTAFYLCASRMGTNTEAFFGQGTRLTVV.

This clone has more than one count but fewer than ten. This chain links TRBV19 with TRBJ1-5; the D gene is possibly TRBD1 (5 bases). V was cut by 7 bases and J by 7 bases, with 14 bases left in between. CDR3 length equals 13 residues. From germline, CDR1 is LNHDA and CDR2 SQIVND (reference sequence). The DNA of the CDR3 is TGTGCCAGTACCTTGAACGGGGGACAGCCCCAGCATTTT. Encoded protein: CASTLNGGQPQHF.

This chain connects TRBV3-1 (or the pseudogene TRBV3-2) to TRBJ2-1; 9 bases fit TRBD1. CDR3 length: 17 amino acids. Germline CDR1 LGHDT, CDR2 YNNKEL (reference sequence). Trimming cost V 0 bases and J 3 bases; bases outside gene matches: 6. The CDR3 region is CASSQDAGTGSYNEQFF. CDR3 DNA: TGTGCCAGCAGCCAAGACGCCGGGACAGGGAGCTACAATGAGCAGTTCTTC.

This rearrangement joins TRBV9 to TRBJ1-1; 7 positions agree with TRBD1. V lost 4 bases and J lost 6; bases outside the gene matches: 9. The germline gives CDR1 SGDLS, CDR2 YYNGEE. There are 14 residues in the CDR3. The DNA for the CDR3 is TGTGCCAGCAGCCTTACACAGGGGATGTCTGAAGCTTTCTTT. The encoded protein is CASSLTQGMSEAFF.

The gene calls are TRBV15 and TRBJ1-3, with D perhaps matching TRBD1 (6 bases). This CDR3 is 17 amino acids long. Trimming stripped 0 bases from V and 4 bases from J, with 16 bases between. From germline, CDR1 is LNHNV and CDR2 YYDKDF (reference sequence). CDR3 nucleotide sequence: TGTGCCACCAGCAGAGATATAGAGTCAGGGGACGGAAACACCATATATTTT. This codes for CATSRDIESGDGNTIYF.